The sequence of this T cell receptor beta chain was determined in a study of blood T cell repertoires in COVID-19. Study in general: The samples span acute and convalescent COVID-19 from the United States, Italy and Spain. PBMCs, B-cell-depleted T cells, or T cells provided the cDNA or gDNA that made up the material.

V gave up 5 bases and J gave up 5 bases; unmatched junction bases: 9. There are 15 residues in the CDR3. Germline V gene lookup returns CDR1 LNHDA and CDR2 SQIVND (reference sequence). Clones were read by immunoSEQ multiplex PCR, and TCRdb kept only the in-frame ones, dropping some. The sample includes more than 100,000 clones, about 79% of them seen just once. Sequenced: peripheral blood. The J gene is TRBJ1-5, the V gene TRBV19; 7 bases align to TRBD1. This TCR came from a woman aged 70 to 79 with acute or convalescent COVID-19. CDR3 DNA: TGTGCCAGTAGTGCCCAGACAGGGATTCATCAGCCCCAGCATTTT. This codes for CASSAQTGIHQPQHF.